This T cell receptor (beta chain) was observed in a study of T cell responses to AZD1222 COVID-19 vaccine. Germline V lookup: CDR1 SGDLS, CDR2 YYNGEE. The CDR3 runs 16 residues. V was trimmed by 3 bases and J by 1 base, leaving 15 bases between them. Using immunoSEQ multiplex PCR, the repertoire was profiled, and TCRdb retains in-frame clones only, with some absent. Here the sample spans some 94,000 clones, about nine tenths being singletons. The sequences come from peripheral blood, collected 28 days after the second AZD1222 dose. The sequence came from an adult who received the AZD1222 COVID-19 vaccine. The genes are TRBV9 and TRBJ2-3, with D perhaps given as TRBD1 or TRBD2 (5 bases each). CDR3 residues: CASSAPLRGGTDTQYF. In DNA form, the CDR3 reads TGTGCCAGCAGCGCTCCGTTGAGGGGCGGCACAGATACGCAGTATTTT.